This TCR beta chain was documented in a study of cytomegalovirus exposure and HLA in healthy donors. To note about this clone: The antigen remains undetermined. Its ends do not fully match the called genes, so a read error is possible.

Healthy bone marrow donors made up the cohort. Whole-study results and caveats: A later look showed TCR association rates differing by HLA locus, highest for DRB1 and lowest for HLA-C. Accurate prediction of HLA-A and HLA-B alleles (for most subjects) was reportedly achieved from TCR beta sequences.

PCR involved 60 Vbeta and 13 Jbeta primers. Clones were read by immunoSEQ multiplex PCR, and TCRdb kept only the in-frame ones, dropping some. The sample consists of approximately 73,000 clones, about 81% of them appearing once. The CDR3 length is 14 residues. In germline, CDR1 is MNHEY, CDR2 SVGAGI. This TCR came from a man between 65 and 80 years old in good health and CMV-seronegative. The sequenced sample was PBMCs. V is TRBV6-5 and J is TRBJ2-1; TRBD2 matches 8 bases. CDR3 bases: TGTGCCAGCACTTACCCCGGGACTAGCAATGAGCAGTTCTTC. Amino acid sequence: CASTYPGTSNEQFF.